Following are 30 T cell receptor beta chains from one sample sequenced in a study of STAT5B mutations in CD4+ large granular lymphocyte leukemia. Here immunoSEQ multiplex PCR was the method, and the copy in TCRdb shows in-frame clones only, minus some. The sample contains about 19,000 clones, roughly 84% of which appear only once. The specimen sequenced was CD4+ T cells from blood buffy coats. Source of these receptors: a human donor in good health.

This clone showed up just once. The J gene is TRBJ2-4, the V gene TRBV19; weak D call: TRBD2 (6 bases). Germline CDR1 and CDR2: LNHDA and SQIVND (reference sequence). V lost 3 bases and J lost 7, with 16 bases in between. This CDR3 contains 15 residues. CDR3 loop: CASSIRGTGGNIQYF. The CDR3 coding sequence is TGTGCCAGTAGTATCCGCGGGACTGGTGGGAACATTCAGTACTTC.

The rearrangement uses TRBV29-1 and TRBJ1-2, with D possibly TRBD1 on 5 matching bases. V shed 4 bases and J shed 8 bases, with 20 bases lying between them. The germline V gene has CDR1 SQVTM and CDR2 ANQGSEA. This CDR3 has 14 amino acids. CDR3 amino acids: CSVGTLSRGEGYTF. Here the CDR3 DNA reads TGCAGCGTTGGCACCCTCTCGAGGGGCGAGGGCTACACCTTC.

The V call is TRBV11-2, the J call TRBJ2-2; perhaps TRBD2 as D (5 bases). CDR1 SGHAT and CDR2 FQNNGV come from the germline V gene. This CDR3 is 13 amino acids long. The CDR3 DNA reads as TGTGCACTAGAGTCCCCGAACACCGGGGAGCTGTTTTTT. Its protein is CALESPNTGELFF.

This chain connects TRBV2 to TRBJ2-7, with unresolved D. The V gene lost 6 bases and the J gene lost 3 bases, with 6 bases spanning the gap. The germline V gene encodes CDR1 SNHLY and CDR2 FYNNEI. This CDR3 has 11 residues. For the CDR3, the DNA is TGTGCCAGCAGGGAGTACTACGAGCAGTACTTC. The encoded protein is CASREYYEQYF.

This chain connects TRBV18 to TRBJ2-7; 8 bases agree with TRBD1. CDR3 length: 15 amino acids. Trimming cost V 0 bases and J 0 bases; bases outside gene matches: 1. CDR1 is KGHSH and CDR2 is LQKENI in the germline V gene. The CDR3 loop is CASSPPGTGSYEQYF. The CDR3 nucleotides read TGTGCCAGCTCACCACCAGGGACAGGCTCCTACGAGCAGTACTTC. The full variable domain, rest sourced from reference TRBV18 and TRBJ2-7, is NAGVMQNPRHLVRRRGQEARLRCSPMKGHSHVYWYRQLPEEGLKFMVYLQKENIIDESGMPKERFSAEFPKEGPSILRIQQVVRGDSAAYFCASSPPGTGSYEQYFGPGTRLTVT.

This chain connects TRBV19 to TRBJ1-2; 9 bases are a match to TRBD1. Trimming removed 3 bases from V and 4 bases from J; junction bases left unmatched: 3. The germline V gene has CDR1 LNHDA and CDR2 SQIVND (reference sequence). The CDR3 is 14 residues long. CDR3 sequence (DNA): TGTGCCAGTAGTATGGGGACAGGGCCCTATGGCTACACCTTC. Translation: CASSMGTGPYGYTF.

The CDR3: CASSYTSGASYEQYF. DNA of the CDR3: TGTGCCAGCAGTTATACCAGCGGGGCCTCCTACGAGCAGTACTTC. The chain combines TRBV6-5 with TRBJ2-7, with 7 bases fitting TRBD2. Germline CDR1 reads MNHEY; CDR2 reads SVGAGI. The CDR3 length is 15 residues. The V and J ends lost 3 bases and 0 bases, in that order; junction bases with no gene match: 5.

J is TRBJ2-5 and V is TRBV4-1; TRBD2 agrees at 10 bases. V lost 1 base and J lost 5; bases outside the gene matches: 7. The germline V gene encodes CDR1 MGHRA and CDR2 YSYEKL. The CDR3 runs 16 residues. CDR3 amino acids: CASSQGSGRAGETQYF. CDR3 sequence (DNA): TGCGCCAGCAGCCAAGGGAGCGGGAGGGCGGGGGAGACCCAGTACTTC.

CDR3 sequence (DNA): TGTGCCAGCAGACGCTCCGGGACAGGCTACAATGAGCAGTTCTTC. Amino acid sequence: CASRRSGTGYNEQFF. The chain combines TRBV2 with TRBJ2-1; 8 bases fit TRBD1. The CDR3 runs 15 residues. V shed 6 bases, J shed 3 bases, and the junction held 7 bases outside the gene matches. Germline CDR1 reads SNHLY; CDR2 reads FYNNEI.

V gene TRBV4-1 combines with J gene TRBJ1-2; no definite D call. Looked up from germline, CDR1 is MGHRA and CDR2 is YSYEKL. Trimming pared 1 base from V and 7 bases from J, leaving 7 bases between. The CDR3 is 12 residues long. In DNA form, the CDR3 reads TGCGCCAGCAGCCAAGTTTCGGGTGGCTACACCTTC. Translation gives CASSQVSGGYTF.

As DNA, the CDR3 is TGTGCCAGTAGTCCGGGGGGGATCGATCAGCCCCAGCATTTT. The encoded protein is CASSPGGIDQPQHF. The chain joins TRBV19 to TRBJ1-5, with D perhaps TRBD1 (5 bases). The CDR3 has 14 residues. Trimming cost V 5 bases and J 5 bases, with 13 bases left between them. From germline, CDR1 is LNHDA and CDR2 SQIVND (reference sequence).

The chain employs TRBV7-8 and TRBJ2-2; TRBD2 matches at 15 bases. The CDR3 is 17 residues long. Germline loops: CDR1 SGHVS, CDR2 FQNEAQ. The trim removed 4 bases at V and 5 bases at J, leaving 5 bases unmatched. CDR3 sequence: CASSSGTSGRWTGELFF. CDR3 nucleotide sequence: TGTGCCAGCAGCTCTGGGACTAGCGGGAGGTGGACCGGGGAGCTGTTTTTT.

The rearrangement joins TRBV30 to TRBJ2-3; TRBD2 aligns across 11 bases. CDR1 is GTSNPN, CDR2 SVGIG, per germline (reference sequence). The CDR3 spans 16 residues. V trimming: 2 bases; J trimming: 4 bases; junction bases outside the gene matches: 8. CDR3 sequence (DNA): TGTGCCTGGAGTCCCTATAGCGGGAGGGCCGCAGATACGCAGTATTTT. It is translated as CAWSPYSGRAADTQYF.

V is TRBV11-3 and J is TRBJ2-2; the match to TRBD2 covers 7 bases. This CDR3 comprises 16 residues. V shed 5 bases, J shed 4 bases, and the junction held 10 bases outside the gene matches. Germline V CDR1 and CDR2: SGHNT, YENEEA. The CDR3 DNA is TGTGCCAGCAGCACGACTAGCTGGAAGGCCACCGGGGAGCTGTTTTTT. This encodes CASSTTSWKATGELFF. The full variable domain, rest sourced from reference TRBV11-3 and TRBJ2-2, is EAGVVQSPRYKIIEKKQPVAFWCNPISGHNTLYWYLQNLGQGPELLIRYENEEAVDDSQLPKDRFSAERLKGVDSTLKIQPAELGDSAVYLCASSTTSWKATGELFFGEGSRLTVL.

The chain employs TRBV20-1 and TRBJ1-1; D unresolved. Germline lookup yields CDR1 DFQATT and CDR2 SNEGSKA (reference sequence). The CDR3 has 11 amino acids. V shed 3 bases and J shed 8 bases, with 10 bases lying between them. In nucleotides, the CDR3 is TGCAGTGCTAGGTTGGTACAGGAAGCTTTCTTT. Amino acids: CSARLVQEAFF.

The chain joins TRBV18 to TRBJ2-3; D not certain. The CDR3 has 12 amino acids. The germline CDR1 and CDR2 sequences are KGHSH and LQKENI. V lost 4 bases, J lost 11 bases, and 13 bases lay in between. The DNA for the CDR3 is TGTGCCAGCTCACTTAATGTAAACGAGCAGTATTTT. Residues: CASSLNVNEQYF.

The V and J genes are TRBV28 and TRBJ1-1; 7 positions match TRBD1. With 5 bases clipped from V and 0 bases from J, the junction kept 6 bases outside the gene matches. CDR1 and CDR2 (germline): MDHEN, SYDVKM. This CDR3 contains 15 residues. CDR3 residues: CASSPQGLLNTEAFF. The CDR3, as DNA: TGTGCCAGCAGTCCACAGGGGCTCCTGAACACTGAAGCTTTCTTT.

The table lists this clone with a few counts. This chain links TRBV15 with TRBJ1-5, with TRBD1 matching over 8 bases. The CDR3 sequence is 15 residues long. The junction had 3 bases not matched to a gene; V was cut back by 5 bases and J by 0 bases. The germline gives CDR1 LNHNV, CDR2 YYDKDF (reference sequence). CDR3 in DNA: TGTGCCACCAGCGGGGGACAGGTTAGCAATCAGCCCCAGCATTTT. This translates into CATSGGQVSNQPQHF.

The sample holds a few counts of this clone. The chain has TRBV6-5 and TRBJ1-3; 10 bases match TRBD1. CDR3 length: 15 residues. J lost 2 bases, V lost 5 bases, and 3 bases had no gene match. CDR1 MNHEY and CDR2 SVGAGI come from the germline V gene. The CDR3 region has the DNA TGTGCCAGCAGTCAGGACAGGGGGACTGGAAACACCATATATTTT. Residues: CASSQDRGTGNTIYF.

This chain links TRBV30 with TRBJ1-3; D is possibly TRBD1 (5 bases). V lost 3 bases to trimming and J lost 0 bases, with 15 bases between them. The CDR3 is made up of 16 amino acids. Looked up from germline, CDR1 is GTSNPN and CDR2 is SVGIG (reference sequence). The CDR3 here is CAWSLGTGLSGNTIYF. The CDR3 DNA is TGTGCCTGGAGCCTGGGGACTGGCCTCTCTGGAAACACCATATATTTT.

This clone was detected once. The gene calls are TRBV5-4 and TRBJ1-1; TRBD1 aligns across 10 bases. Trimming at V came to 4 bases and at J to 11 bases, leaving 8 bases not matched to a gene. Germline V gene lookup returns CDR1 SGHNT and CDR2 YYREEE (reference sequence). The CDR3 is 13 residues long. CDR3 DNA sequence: TGTGCCAGCAGCCCAGGACAGGGGGTAAGGGCTTTCTTT. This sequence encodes CASSPGQGVRAFF.

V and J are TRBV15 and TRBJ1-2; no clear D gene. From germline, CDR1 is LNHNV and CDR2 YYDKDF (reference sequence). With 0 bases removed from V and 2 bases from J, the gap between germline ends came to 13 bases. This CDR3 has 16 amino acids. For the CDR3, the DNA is TGTGCCACCAGCAGAGATACGGAGCGCGGGAACTATGGCTACACCTTC. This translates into CATSRDTERGNYGYTF. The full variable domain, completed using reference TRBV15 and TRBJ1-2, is DAMVIQNPRYQVTQFGKPVTLSCSQTLNHNVMYWYQQKSSQAPKLLFHYYDKDFNNEADTPDNFQSRRPNTSFCFLDIRSPGLGDTAMYLCATSRDTERGNYGYTFGSGTRLTVV.

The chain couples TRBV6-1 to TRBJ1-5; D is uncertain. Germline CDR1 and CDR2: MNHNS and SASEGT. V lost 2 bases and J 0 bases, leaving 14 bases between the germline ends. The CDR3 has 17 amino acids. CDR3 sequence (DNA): TGTGCCAGCAGTGAAAGACATGTGCAGATTAGCAATCAGCCCCAGCATTTT. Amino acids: CASSERHVQISNQPQHF.

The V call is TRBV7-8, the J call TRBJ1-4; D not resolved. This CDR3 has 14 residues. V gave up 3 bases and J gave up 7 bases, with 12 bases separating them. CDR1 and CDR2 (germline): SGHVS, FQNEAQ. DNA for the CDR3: TGTGCCAGCAGCTTTGCGGAAGGCGGTGAAAAACTGTTTTTT. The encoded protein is CASSFAEGGEKLFF.

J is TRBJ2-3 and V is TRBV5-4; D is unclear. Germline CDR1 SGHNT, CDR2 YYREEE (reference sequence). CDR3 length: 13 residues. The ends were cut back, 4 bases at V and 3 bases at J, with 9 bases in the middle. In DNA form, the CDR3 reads TGTGCCAGCAGCCCCGGACCTACAGATACGCAGTATTTT. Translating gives CASSPGPTDTQYF.

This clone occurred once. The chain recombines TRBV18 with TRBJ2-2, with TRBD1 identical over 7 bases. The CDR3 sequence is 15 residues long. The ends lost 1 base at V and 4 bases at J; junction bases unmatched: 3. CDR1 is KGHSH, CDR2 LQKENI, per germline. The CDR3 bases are TGTGCCAGCTCACCACAGGGGGCGCTCACCGGGGAGCTGTTTTTT. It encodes CASSPQGALTGELFF.

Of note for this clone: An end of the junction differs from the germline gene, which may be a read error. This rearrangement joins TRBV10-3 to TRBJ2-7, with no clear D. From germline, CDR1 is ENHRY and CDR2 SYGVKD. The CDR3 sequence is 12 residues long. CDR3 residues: CAISPVGYGQYF. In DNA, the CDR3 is TGTGCCATCAGCCCTGTGGGGTACGGGCAGTACTTC.

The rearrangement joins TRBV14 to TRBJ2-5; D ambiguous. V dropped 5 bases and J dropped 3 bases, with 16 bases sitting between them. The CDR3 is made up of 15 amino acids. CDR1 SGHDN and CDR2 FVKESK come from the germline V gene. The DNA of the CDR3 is TGTGCCAGCAGCTTTCAATCGGGCCTTAAAGAGACCCAGTACTTC. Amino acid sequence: CASSFQSGLKETQYF.

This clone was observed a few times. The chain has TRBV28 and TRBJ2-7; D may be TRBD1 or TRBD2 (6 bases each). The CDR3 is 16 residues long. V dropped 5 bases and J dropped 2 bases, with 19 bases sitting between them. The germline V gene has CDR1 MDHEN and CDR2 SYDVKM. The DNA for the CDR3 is TGTGCCAGCAGTCACGCGGCCGGGGGCCCTACCTACGAGCAGTACTTC. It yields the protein CASSHAAGGPTYEQYF.

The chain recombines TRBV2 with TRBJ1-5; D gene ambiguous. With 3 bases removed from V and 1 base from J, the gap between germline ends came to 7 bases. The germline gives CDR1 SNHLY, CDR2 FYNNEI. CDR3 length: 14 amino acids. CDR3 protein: CASSDDGSNQPQHF. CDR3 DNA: TGTGCCAGCAGTGACGACGGAAGCAATCAGCCCCAGCATTTT. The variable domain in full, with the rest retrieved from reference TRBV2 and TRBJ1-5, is EPEVTQTPSHQVTQMGQEVILRCVPISNHLYFYWYRQILGQKVEFLVSFYNNEISEKSEIFDDQFSVERPDGSNFTLKIRSTKLEDSAMYFCASSDDGSNQPQHFGDGTRLSIL.